The rows below give T cell receptor beta chains drawn from one sample of a study of shared clonotypes between healthy human individuals. Libraries were prepared by immunoSEQ multiplex PCR; TCRdb keeps only in-frame clonotypes and omits some of them. The table shows some 2.4 million clones, with 93% occurring only once. The specimen was naive CD4+ T cells from PBMCs. These receptor sequences come from a man younger than 30 in good health. Some clones in this sample may be carry-over from other donors' samples. The CDR3 runs from the conserved cysteine through the conserved F or W. Fields, in order: clone size, V gene, J gene, D gene, CDR3 protein, CDR3 DNA. D genes are given only for firm matches. A row's size may be missing; if present it is once, few, many or a size class.

-,TRBV27,TRBJ2-7,TRBD1,CASSIQGGPYEQYF,TGTGCCAGCAGCATACAGGGGGGCCCCTACGAGCAGTACTTC
-,TRBV7-9,TRBJ2-7,-,CASSPGLAGPPYEQYF,TGTGCCAGCAGCCCCGGCCTAGCCGGACCCCCCTACGAGCAGTACTTC
-,TRBV29-1,TRBJ2-3,-,CSVAVSTDTQYF,TGCAGCGTGGCGGTGAGCACAGATACGCAGTATTTT
-,TRBV27,TRBJ1-1,TRBD1,CASSYPGQGKTEAFF,TGTGCCAGCAGTTATCCGGGACAGGGAAAAACTGAAGCTTTCTTT
few,TRBV28,TRBJ1-1,-,CASSLLGARGEAFF,TGTGCCAGCAGTTTATTGGGGGCCAGGGGCGAAGCTTTCTTT
once,TRBV19,TRBJ2-1,-,CASSMDRRSSYNEQFF,TGTGCCAGTAGTATGGATCGGCGGAGCTCCTACAATGAGCAGTTCTTC
-,TRBV4-3,TRBJ2-3,-,CASSQYSPDTQYF,TGCGCCAGCAGCCAATACTCCCCCGATACGCAGTATTTT
-,TRBV5-1,TRBJ1-2,-,CASSLEPRGGGYTF,TGCGCCAGCAGCTTGGAGCCTCGGGGCGGTGGCTACACCTTC
-,TRBV15,TRBJ1-5,TRBD1,CATSRDKGAGQPQHF,TGTGCCACCAGCAGAGATAAGGGGGCTGGTCAGCCCCAGCATTTT
-,TRBV27,TRBJ1-4,-,CASSSRPTGDPTNEKLFF,TGTGCCAGCAGTTCGAGGCCGACAGGCGACCCAACTAATGAAAAACTGTTTTTT
-,TRBV11-1,TRBJ1-2,-,CASSPSDSLRGYTF,TGTGCCAGCAGCCCATCAGACAGTCTTCGGGGCTACACCTTC
-,TRBV18,TRBJ1-4,TRBD1,CASSPTGGDEKLFF,TGTGCCAGCTCACCAACAGGGGGCGATGAAAAACTGTTTTTT
few,TRBV5-1,TRBJ2-3,-,CASSLDRPSTDTQYF,TGCGCCAGCAGCTTGGACAGGCCTAGCACAGATACGCAGTATTTT
-,TRBV7-9,TRBJ2-7,TRBD2,CASSLVQRDQYEQYF,TGTGCCAGCAGCTTAGTGCAGCGGGACCAGTACGAGCAGTACTTC
-,TRBV28,TRBJ2-7,-,CASSPRRGRRYEQYF,TGTGCCAGCTCCCCACGACGGGGAAGACGCTACGAGCAGTACTTC
-,TRBV28,TRBJ1-2,TRBD1,CASTRQGLYGYTF,TGTGCCAGCACAAGACAGGGCCTCTATGGCTACACCTTC
-,TRBV6-4,TRBJ1-5,-,CASSDLQPQHF,TGTGCCAGCAGTGACCTACAGCCCCAGCATTTT
-,TRBV29-1,TRBJ2-1,TRBD1,CSFPRGTAYNEQFF,TGCAGCTTCCCGAGGGGGACAGCCTACAATGAGCAGTTCTTC
-,TRBV11-2,TRBJ2-2,TRBD2,CASSSLGGTSGNTGELFF,TGTGCCAGCAGCTCGCTAGGGGGGACTAGCGGAAACACCGGGGAGCTGTTTTTT
-,TRBV2,TRBJ2-1,TRBD2,CAIALAGAFVQFF,TGTGCCATTGCCCTAGCGGGGGCCTTCGTGCAGTTCTTC
-,TRBV6-5,TRBJ2-5,TRBD2,CASSYGGDRETQYF,TGTGCCAGCAGTTACGGGGGGGATCGGGAGACCCAGTACTTC